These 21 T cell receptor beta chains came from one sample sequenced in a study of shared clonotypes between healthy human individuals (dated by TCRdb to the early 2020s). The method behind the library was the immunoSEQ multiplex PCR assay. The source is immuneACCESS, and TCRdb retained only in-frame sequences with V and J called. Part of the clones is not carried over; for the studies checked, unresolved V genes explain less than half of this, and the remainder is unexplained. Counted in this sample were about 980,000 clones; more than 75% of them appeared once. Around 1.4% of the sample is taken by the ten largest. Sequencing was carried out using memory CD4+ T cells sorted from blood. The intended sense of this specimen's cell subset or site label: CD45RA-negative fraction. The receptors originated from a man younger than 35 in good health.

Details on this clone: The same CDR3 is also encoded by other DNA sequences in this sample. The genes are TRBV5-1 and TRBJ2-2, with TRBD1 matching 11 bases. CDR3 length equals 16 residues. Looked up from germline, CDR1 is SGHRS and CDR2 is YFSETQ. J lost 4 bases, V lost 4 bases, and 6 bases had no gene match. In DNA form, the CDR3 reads TGCGCCAGCAGCCCCCCCGGGACAGGGGGCACCGGGGAGCTGTTTTTT. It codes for CASSPPGTGGTGELFF.

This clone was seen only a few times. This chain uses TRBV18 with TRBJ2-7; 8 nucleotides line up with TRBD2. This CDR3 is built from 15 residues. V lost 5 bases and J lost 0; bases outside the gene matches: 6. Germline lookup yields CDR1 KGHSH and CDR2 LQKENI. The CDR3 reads CASSSLGGGSYEQYF. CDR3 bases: TGTGCCAGCTCATCCCTCGGGGGGGGCTCCTACGAGCAGTACTTC.

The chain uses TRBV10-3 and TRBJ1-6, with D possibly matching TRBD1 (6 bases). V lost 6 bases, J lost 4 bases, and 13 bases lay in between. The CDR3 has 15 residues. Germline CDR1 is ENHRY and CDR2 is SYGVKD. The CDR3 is CAIRSTGPYNSPLHF. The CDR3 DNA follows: TGTGCCATCAGGTCGACAGGTCCGTATAATTCACCCCTCCACTTT.

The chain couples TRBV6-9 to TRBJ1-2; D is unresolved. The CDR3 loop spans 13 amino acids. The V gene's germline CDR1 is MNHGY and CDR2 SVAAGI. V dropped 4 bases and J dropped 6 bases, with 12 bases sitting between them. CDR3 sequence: CASSSPVGHGYTF. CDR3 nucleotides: TGTGCCAGCAGTTCCCCTGTGGGTCATGGCTACACCTTC.

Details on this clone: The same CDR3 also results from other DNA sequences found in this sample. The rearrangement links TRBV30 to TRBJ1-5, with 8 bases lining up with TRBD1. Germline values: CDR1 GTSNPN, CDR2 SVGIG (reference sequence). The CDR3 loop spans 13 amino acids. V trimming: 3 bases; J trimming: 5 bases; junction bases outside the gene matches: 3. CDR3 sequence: CAWSGQGDQPQHF. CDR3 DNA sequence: TGTGCCTGGAGCGGACAGGGAGATCAGCCCCAGCATTTT.

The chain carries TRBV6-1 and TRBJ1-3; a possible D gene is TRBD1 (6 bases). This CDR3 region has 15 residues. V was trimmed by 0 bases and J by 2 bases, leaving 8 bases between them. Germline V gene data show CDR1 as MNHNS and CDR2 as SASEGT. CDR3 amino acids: CASSEARGTGNTIYF. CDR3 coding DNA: TGTGCCAGCAGTGAAGCAAGGGGGACTGGAAACACCATATATTTT.

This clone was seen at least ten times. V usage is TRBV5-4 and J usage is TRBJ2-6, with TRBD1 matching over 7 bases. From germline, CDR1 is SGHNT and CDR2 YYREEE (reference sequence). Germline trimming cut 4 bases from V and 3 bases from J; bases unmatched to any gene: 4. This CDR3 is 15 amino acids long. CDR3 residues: CASSASGGGANVLTF. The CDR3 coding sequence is TGTGCCAGCAGCGCCTCAGGGGGTGGGGCCAACGTCCTGACTTTC.

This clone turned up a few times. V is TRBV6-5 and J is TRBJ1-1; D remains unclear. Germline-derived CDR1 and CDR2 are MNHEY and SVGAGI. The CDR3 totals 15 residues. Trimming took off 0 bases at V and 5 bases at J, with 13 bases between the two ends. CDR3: CASSYSGGIGTEAFF. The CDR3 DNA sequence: TGTGCCAGCAGTTACTCGGGAGGGATTGGTACTGAAGCTTTCTTT.

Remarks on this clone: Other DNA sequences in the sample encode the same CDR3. The CDR3, as DNA: TGTGCCAGCAGTTTGGGACAGGGCAATCAGCCCCAGCATTTT. It yields the protein CASSLGQGNQPQHF. The chain couples TRBV2 to TRBJ1-5; 8 bases line up with TRBD1. This CDR3 has 14 amino acids. Germline-derived CDR1 and CDR2 are SNHLY and FYNNEI. Losses at the gene ends were 5 bases for V and 2 bases for J; bases not matched to a gene: 2.

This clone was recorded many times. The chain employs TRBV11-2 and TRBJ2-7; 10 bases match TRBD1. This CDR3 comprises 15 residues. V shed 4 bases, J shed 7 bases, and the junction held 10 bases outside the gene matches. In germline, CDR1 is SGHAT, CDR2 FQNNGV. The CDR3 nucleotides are TGTGCCAGCAGCTCCCGGGGACAGGGGAGTGGGGAGCAGTACTTC. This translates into CASSSRGQGSGEQYF.

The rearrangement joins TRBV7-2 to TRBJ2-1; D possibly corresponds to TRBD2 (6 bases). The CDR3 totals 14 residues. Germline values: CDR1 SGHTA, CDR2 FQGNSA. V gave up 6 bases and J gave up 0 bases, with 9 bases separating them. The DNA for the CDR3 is TGTGCCAGCAGTAAGCGGGTCTCCTACAATGAGCAGTTCTTC. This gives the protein CASSKRVSYNEQFF.

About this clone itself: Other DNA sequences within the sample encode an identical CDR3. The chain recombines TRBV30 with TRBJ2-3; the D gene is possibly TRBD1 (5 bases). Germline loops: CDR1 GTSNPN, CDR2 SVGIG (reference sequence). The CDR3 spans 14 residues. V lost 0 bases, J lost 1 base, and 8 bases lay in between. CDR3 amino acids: CAWSVQGGTDTQYF. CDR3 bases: TGTGCCTGGAGTGTACAAGGGGGCACAGATACGCAGTATTTT.

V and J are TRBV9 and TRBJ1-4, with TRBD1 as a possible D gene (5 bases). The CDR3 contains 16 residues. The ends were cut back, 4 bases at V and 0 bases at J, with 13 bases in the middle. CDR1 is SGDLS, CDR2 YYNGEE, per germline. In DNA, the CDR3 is TGTGCCAGCAGCCCCCATCAGGGATCAACTAATGAAAAACTGTTTTTT. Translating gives CASSPHQGSTNEKLFF.

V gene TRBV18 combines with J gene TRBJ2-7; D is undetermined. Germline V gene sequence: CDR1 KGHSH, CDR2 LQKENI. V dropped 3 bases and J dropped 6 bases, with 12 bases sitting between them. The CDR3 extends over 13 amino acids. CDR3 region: CASSPERLGEQYF. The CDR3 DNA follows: TGTGCCAGCTCACCGGAGAGACTGGGCGAGCAGTACTTC.

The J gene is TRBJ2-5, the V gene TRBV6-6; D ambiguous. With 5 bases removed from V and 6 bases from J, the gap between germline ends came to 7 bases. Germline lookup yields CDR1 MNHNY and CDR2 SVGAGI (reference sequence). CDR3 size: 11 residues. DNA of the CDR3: TGTGCCAGCAGTGGCTCAAAGACCCAGTACTTC. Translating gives CASSGSKTQYF.

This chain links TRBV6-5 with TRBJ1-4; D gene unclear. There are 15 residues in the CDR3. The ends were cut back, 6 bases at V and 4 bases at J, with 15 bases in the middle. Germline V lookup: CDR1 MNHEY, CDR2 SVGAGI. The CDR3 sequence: CASRNRRNFNEKLFF. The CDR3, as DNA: TGTGCCAGCAGAAACAGACGGAACTTTAATGAAAAACTGTTTTTT.

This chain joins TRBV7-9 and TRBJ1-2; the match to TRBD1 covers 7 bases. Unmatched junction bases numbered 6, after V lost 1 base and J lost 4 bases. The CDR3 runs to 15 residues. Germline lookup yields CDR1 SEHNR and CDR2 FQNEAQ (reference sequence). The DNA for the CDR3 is TGTGCCAGCAGCTTAGAGGGAGGGGGCGGCTATGGCTACACCTTC. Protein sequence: CASSLEGGGGYGYTF.

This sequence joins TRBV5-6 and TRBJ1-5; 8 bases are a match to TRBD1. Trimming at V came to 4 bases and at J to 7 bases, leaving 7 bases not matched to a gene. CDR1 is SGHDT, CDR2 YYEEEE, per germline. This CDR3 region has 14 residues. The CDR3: CASSIGQGKQPQHF. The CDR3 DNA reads TGTGCCAGCAGCATAGGACAGGGTAAGCAGCCCCAGCATTTT.

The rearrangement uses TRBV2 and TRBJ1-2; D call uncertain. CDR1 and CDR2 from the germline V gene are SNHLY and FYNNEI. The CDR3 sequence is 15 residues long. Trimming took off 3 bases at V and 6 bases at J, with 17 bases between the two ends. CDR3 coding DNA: TGTGCCAGCAGTGACGGTGGTCTGGGCCACGATGGCTACACCTTC. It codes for CASSDGGLGHDGYTF.

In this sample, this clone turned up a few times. In DNA, the CDR3 is TGCGCCAGCAGCTCCGGGACACGTTTCTTTAATGAAAAACTGTTTTTT. Its protein product is CASSSGTRFFNEKLFF. The rearrangement links TRBV5-1 to TRBJ1-4; a possible D gene is TRBD1 (6 bases). The CDR3 has 16 amino acids. Per germline, CDR1 SGHRS and CDR2 YFSETQ. Trimming shortened V by 3 bases and J by 4 bases, and 16 bases separated the two germline ends.

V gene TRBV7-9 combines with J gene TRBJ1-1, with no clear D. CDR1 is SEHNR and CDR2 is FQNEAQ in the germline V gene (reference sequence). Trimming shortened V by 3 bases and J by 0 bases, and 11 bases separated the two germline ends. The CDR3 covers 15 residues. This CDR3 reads CASSLGQRMNTEAFF. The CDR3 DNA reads TGTGCCAGCAGCTTGGGTCAACGGATGAACACTGAAGCTTTCTTT.